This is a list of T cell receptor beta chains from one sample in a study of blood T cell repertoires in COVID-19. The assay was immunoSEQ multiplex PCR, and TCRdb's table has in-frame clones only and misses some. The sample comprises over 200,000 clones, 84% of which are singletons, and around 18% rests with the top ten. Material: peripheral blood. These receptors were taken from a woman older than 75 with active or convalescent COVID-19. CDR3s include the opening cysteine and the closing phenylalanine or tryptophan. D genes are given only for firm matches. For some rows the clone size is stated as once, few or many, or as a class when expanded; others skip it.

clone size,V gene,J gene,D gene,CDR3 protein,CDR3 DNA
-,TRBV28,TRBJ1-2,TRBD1,CASADRGHGYTF,TGTGCCAGCGCGGACAGGGGACATGGCTACACCTTC
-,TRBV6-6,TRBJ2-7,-,CASSLPSEVGSSYLRAHEQYF,TGTGCCAGCAGTCTACCATCGGAGGTCGGCAGCTCTTACCTCCGGGCCCACGAGCAGTACTTC
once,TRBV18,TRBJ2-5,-,CASSPPRGGETQYF,TGTGCCAGCTCACCACCGCGAGGGGGAGAGACCCAGTACTTC
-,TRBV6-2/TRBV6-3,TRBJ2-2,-,CASSQGIGELFF,TGTGCCAGCAGTCAGGGAATCGGGGAGCTGTTTTTT
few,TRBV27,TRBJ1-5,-,CASSLSPGPGNQPQHF,TGTGCCAGCAGCCTAAGCCCAGGGCCGGGCAATCAGCCCCAGCATTTT
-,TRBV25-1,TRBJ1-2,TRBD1,CASSFRTGKYVYGYTF,TGTGCCAGCAGTTTCCGGACAGGGAAGTACGTGTATGGCTACACCTTC
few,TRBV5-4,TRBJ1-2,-,CASSLPAWAYGYTF,TGTGCCAGCAGCCTTCCCGCTTGGGCTTATGGCTACACCTTC
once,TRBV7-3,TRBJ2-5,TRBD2,CASSLMGRGLAGSLGETQYF,TGTGCCAGCAGCTTAATGGGGAGGGGACTAGCGGGGTCCCTCGGGGAGACCCAGTACTTC
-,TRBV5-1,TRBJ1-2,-,CASSSLGGEGTNYGYTF,TGCGCCAGCAGCTCTCTGGGAGGGGAGGGAACAAACTATGGCTACACCTTC
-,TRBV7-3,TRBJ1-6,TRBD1,CASSSDRGNSPLHF,TGTGCCAGCAGCTCCGACAGGGGCAATTCACCCCTCCACTTT
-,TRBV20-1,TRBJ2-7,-,CSASNRDTFYEQYF,TGCAGTGCTAGTAACCGGGACACCTTCTACGAGCAGTACTTC
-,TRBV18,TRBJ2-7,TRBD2,CASSTSGWNEQYF,TGTGCCAGCTCTACTAGCGGGTGGAACGAGCAGTACTTC
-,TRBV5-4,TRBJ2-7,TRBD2,CASSLLAGGVDEQYF,TGTGCCAGCAGCCTATTAGCGGGGGGGGTGGACGAGCAGTACTTC
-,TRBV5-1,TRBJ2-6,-,CASSQDRSSGANVLTF,TGCGCCAGCAGCCAAGACAGAAGCTCTGGGGCCAACGTCCTGACTTTC
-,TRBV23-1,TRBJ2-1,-,CASSQSTVSSYNEQFF,TGCGCCAGCAGTCAATCGACAGTGAGCTCCTACAATGAGCAGTTCTTC
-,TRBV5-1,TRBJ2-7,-,CASSLNGRGGPWEQYF,TGCGCCAGCAGCTTGAACGGCCGCGGAGGGCCTTGGGAGCAGTACTTC
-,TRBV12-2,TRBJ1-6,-,CASRLAGTDNSPLHF,TGTGCAAGTCGCTTAGCTGGGACAGATAATTCACCCCTCCACTTT
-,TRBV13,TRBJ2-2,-,CASSPPGSLNTGELFF,TGTGCCAGCAGCCCCCCAGGTTCCCTGAACACCGGGGAGCTGTTTTTT
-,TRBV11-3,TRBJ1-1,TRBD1,CASSSGQGSEAFF,TGTGCCAGCAGCTCAGGACAGGGGTCTGAAGCTTTCTTT
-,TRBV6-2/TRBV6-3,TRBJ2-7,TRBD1,CASSYTGTGVKQYF,TGTGCCAGCAGTTACACCGGGACAGGGGTTAAGCAGTACTTC
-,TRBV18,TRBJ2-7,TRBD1,CASSPRDRGAEQYF,TGTGCCAGCTCACCCCGGGACAGGGGAGCCGAGCAGTACTTC
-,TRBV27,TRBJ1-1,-,CASKDRDTEATEAFF,TGTGCCAGCAAAGACCGGGACACCGAGGCCACTGAAGCTTTCTTT
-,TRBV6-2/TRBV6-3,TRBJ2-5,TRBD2,CASSYTRTSGVLRAQYF,TGTGCCAGCAGTTACACCCGGACTAGCGGGGTCCTGCGGGCCCAGTACTTC
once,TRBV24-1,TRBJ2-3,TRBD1,CATSDLTGATDTQYF,TGTGCCACCAGTGACTTGACAGGGGCGACAGATACGCAGTATTTT
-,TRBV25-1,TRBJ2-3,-,CASSFADTQYF,TGTGCCAGCAGCTTCGCAGATACGCAGTATTTT
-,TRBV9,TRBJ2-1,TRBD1,CASSETGQGYNEQFF,TGTGCCAGCAGCGAAACGGGACAGGGCTACAATGAGCAGTTCTTC
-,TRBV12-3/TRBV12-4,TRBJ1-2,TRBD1,CASSSGRGRGYTF,TGTGCCAGCAGTTCGGGCAGGGGGCGAGGCTACACCTTC
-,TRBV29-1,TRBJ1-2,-,CSVGDRQGGYTF,TGCAGCGTGGGTGACAGACAAGGTGGCTACACCTTC
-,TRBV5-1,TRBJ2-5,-,CASSQAFRDTYQETQYF,TGCGCCAGCAGCCAGGCCTTTCGAGATACGTACCAAGAGACCCAGTACTTC
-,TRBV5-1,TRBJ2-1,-,CASRPDNNEQFF,TGCGCCAGCCGCCCAGATAACAATGAGCAGTTCTTC